These 9 T cell receptor beta chains were all obtained from the same sample, sequenced in a study of T cell responses to AZD1222 COVID-19 vaccine. Assay used: immunoSEQ multiplex PCR; TCRdb lists only in-frame clones, some missing. The repertoire holds 90,000 to 130,000 clones, with roughly 90% as singletons. The source material was peripheral blood, sampled on day 0 of MenACWY control vaccination. Receptors originate from an adult in good health.

This chain uses TRBV27 with TRBJ2-1; 10 nucleotides agree with TRBD2. V was pared by 4 bases and J by 8 bases, with 8 bases of the junction left unmatched. This CDR3 has 15 amino acids. The germline CDR1 and CDR2 sequences are MNHEY and SMNVEV (reference sequence). CDR3 loop: CASSSQLAGEDEQFF. CDR3 nucleotides: TGTGCCAGCAGTTCCCAGCTAGCGGGGGAGGATGAGCAGTTCTTC.

This rearrangement joins TRBV30 to TRBJ2-7; possibly TRBD1 or TRBD2 for D (6 bases each). Trimming pared 2 bases from V and 6 bases from J, leaving 14 bases between. The CDR3 has 13 amino acids. Germline values: CDR1 GTSNPN, CDR2 SVGIG (reference sequence). The CDR3 is CAWSKGGQSEQYF. CDR3 nucleotide sequence: TGTGCCTGGAGTAAGGGGGGTCAAAGCGAGCAGTACTTC.

The chain uses TRBV13 and TRBJ2-3; TRBD1 matches at 9 bases. Germline V gene lookup returns CDR1 PRHDT and CDR2 FYEKMQ (reference sequence). The junction had 8 bases not matched to a gene; V was cut back by 5 bases and J by 8 bases. CDR3 length: 14 residues. The CDR3 region has the DNA TGTGCCAGCAGCGCCCGGGACAGGGAGGTTACGCAGTATTTT. Amino acids: CASSARDREVTQYF. The full variable domain, with the rest looked up from reference TRBV13 and TRBJ2-3, is AAGVIQSPRHLIKEKRETATLKCYPIPRHDTVYWYQQGPGQDPQFLISFYEKMQSDKGSIPDRFSAQQFSDYHSELNMSSLELGDSALYFCASSARDREVTQYFGPGTRLTVL.

The CDR3 bases are TGTGCCAGCAGCTTGCAGGGGCGGATATCTGAAGCTTTCTTT. Translating it yields CASSLQGRISEAFF. This sequence joins TRBV5-8 and TRBJ1-1; tentatively, D is TRBD1 (6 bases). Between the trimmed V and J ends, which lost 1 base and 6 bases, there was a span of 13 bases. The CDR3 contains 14 residues. The germline V gene encodes CDR1 SGHTS and CDR2 YDEGEE.

The rearrangement uses TRBV3-1 (or the pseudogene TRBV3-2) and TRBJ2-1, with 12 bases lining up with TRBD2. The CDR3 is 15 amino acids. Germline-derived CDR1 and CDR2 are LGHDT and YNNKEL (reference sequence). V trimming: 3 bases; J trimming: 9 bases; junction bases outside the gene matches: 6. As DNA, the CDR3 is TGTGCCAGCAGCCAGTACCTAGCGGGGGGGTTTGAGCAGTTCTTC. Protein product: CASSQYLAGGFEQFF.

The chain couples TRBV13 to TRBJ2-3, with D tentatively TRBD2 (6 bases). The germline gives CDR1 PRHDT, CDR2 FYEKMQ (reference sequence). V lost 0 bases and J 4 bases, leaving 14 bases between the germline ends. The CDR3 loop spans 16 amino acids. This CDR3 is CASSLGTPGGADTQYF. For the CDR3, the DNA is TGTGCCAGCAGCTTAGGGACGCCCGGGGGAGCAGATACGCAGTATTTT.

The chain joins TRBV5-1 to TRBJ1-2; 8 nucleotides agree with TRBD1. This CDR3 comprises 15 residues. The V gene's germline CDR1 is SGHRS and CDR2 YFSETQ. After removal of 4 bases from V and 7 bases from J, the junction contained 12 bases not matched to a gene. CDR3 sequence (DNA): TGCGCCAGCAGCCGTGGATCAGGGGGCGCCGCTGGCTACACCTTC. Residues: CASSRGSGGAAGYTF.

V usage is TRBV4-1 and J usage is TRBJ2-7, with 8 bases matching TRBD1. Germline CDR1 MGHRA, CDR2 YSYEKL. J was trimmed by 7 bases and V by 5 bases; bases with no gene match: 10. This CDR3 comprises 14 residues. DNA of the CDR3: TGCGCCAGCAGCAACTGGCAGGGGGCGCGGGAGCAGTACTTC. It codes for CASSNWQGAREQYF.

The chain uses TRBV11-2 and TRBJ2-7; 8 bases line up with TRBD1. From germline, CDR1 is SGHAT and CDR2 FQNNGV. With V trimmed by 4 bases and J by 5 bases, 10 bases remained unmatched. The CDR3 runs to 15 residues. The CDR3 here is CASSSSGAGGDEQYF. The CDR3 coding sequence is TGTGCCAGCAGCTCCTCCGGGGCAGGGGGCGACGAGCAGTACTTC. The entire variable domain, with the rest obtained from reference TRBV11-2 and TRBJ2-7, is as follows: EAGVAQSPRYKIIEKRQSVAFWCNPISGHATLYWYQQILGQGPKLLIQFQNNGVVDDSQLPKDRFSAERLKGVDSTLKIQPAKLEDSAVYLCASSSSGAGGDEQYFGPGTRLTVT.